Each of the 6 T cell receptor beta chains below was sequenced from the same sample in a study of T cells in Graves' hyperthyroidism and ophthalmopathy. Amplified TCR beta CDR3 regions derived from RNA transcripts. The study used the HTBI primer set for a first-round RT-PCR of the TCR CDR3. One entry per CDR3 protein results from TCRdb running MiXCR on the multiplex PCR reads. Seen here are about 580,000 distinct CDR3 sequences, about 14% observed once, and the top ten hold around 5.4%. The specimen was blood. Receptors were obtained from a woman in her twenties or thirties with Graves' hyperthyroidism that later progressed to Graves' ophthalmopathy.

This clonotype has a count of ten or more. The V call is TRBV28, the J call TRBJ2-5; no clear D gene. This CDR3 has 11 amino acids. Germline V gene sequence: CDR1 MDHEN, CDR2 SYDVKM. The V end was cut by 3 bases, the J end by 7 bases, with 6 bases between. The chain's CDR3 is CASSFEGTQYF. The CDR3 DNA reads as TGTGCCAGCAGTTTCGAAGGGACCCAGTACTTC.

This chain joins TRBV7-9 and TRBJ1-4, with 9 bases identical to TRBD1. The germline gives CDR1 SEHNR, CDR2 FQNEAQ (reference sequence). V dropped 5 bases and J dropped 3; count of bases not matched to a gene: 10. This CDR3 has 17 amino acids. CDR3 bases: TGTGCCAGCAGCCACACGGACAGGGGACTTTCTAATGAAAAACTGTTTTTT. This translates into CASSHTDRGLSNEKLFF.

J is TRBJ2-1 and V is TRBV27; the D gene is possibly TRBD1 (6 bases). CDR3 length: 20 residues. CDR1 is MNHEY and CDR2 is SMNVEV in the germline V gene (reference sequence). V lost 7 bases, J lost 10 bases, and 38 bases lay in between. The CDR3 is CASNYRGLGGVLGHGVEQFF. CDR3 DNA: TGTGCCAGCAATTACCGGGGTCTAGGGGGAGTACTAGGACATGGGGTCGAGCAGTTCTTC.

At least ten counts were recorded for this clonotype. The gene calls are TRBV24-1 and TRBJ2-5; 8 positions agree with TRBD1. Germline loops: CDR1 KGHDR, CDR2 SFDVKD. With V trimmed by 5 bases and J by 5 bases, 9 bases remained unmatched. The CDR3 is 15 amino acids. CDR3 amino acids: CATSGDRTGTETQYF. CDR3 nucleotide sequence: TGTGCCACCAGTGGGGACCGGACAGGGACGGAGACCCAGTACTTC.

The chain links TRBV5-1 to TRBJ2-7; 8 bases are shared with TRBD1. The CDR3 sequence is 14 residues long. V shed 0 bases and J 6 bases; nucleotides not matched to a gene: 5. The germline V gene has CDR1 SGHRS and CDR2 YFSETQ. CDR3 coding DNA: TGCGCCAGCAGCTTGGGGCAGGGGGCTCTCGAGCAGTACTTC. Its protein is CASSLGQGALEQYF.

This clonotype showed up many times. The chain couples TRBV28 to TRBJ1-4; TRBD1 matches 10 bases. This CDR3 comprises 14 residues. Per germline, CDR1 MDHEN and CDR2 SYDVKM. V lost 7 bases and J lost 7; bases outside the gene matches: 6. DNA of the CDR3: TGTGCCAGCAATAAAGGACAGGGGGGTGAAAAACTGTTTTTT. It codes for CASNKGQGGEKLFF. Drawing the rest from reference TRBV28 and TRBJ1-4, the complete variable domain is DVKVTQSSRYLVKRTGEKVFLECVQDMDHENMFWYRQDPGLGLRLIYFSYDVKMKEKGDIPEGYSVSREKKERFSLILESASTNQTSMYLCASNKGQGGEKLFFGSGTQLSVL.